This TCR beta chain is from a study of glioma-infiltrating T cells after dendritic cell vaccination. Background on the study: Treatment, given 2003 to 2012, was autologous tumor lysate-pulsed dendritic cell vaccination.

The data were produced by immunoSEQ multiplex PCR, yet TCRdb's version contains in-frame clones alone and is incomplete. The table lists roughly 62,000 clones, about four fifths of them singletons, with 15% to 17% in the top ten. This sample's time point: after dendritic cell vaccination, including at tumor progression/relapse. Blood PBMC samples: pre-vaccination, two weeks post third vaccination, and at tumor progression. The specimen was blood, collected after dendritic cell vaccination. This TCR was recovered from a human donor with glioblastoma.

The CDR3 DNA reads TGTGCCAGTAGTAAATCGACAGGGGGCGGCACTGAAGCTTTCTTT. Amino acids: CASSKSTGGGTEAFF. This chain links TRBV19 with TRBJ1-1; 10 bases are shared with TRBD1. Germline lookup yields CDR1 LNHDA and CDR2 SQIVND (reference sequence). The CDR3 consists of 15 residues. With V trimmed by 4 bases and J by 4 bases, 6 bases remained unmatched.